This T cell receptor beta chain was captured in a study of human T cells and chemical hapten exposure. TCRdb recomputed calls from the RACE reads with MiXCR, one row per CDR3 protein. Among about 49,000 distinct CDR3 sequences, 9.3% were seen once, and the ten largest hold roughly 4.4%. This clonotype was found a few times. Documented time point: patch test 1, 2 weeks after DPC sensitization. Treatment meaning: therapeutic diphenylcyclopropenone sensitization with weekly scalp DPC. This CDR3 spans 15 amino acids. Germline CDR1 and CDR2: SEHNR and FQNEAQ (reference sequence). Trimming at V came to 3 bases and at J to 4 bases, leaving 6 bases not matched to a gene.

This TCR came from a woman between 50 and 59 years old with alopecia areata. Some clones in this sample may be carry-over from other donors' samples. The sequencing used whole blood, collected in connection with sensitization to the hapten diphenylcyclopropenone (DPC). The V gene is TRBV7-9, the J gene TRBJ2-7; TRBD1 agrees at 10 bases. As DNA, the CDR3 is TGTGCCAGCAGCTTCCCCGGGACAGGGGAGTACGAGCAGTACTTC. This encodes CASSFPGTGEYEQYF.